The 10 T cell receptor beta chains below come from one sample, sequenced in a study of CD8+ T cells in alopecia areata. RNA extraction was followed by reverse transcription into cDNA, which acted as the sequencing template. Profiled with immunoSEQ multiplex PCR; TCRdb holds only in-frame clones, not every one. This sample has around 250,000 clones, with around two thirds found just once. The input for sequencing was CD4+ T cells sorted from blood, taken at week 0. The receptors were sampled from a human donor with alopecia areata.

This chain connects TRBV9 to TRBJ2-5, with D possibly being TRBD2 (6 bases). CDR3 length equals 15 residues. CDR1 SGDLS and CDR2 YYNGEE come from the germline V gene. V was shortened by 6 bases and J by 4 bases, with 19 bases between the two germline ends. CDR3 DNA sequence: TGTGCCAGCACCCATGGGGGTAGCGGAGGAGAGACCCAGTACTTC. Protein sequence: CASTHGGSGGETQYF.

The CDR3 nucleotides read TGTGCCAGCAGTCCTTTCGTCGGGGCAGGGGGCTTATACGAGCAGTACTTC. Amino acids: CASSPFVGAGGLYEQYF. The chain is built from TRBV27 and TRBJ2-7, with TRBD1 matching over 8 bases. The V gene end was trimmed by 5 bases and the J gene end by 4 bases; junction bases not matched to a gene: 16. The CDR3 is 17 amino acids. Germline CDR1 is MNHEY and CDR2 is SMNVEV (reference sequence).

The chain's CDR3 is CASSLALGQGSTEAFF. For the CDR3, the DNA is TGTGCCAGCAGCTTAGCGCTGGGACAGGGGTCCACTGAAGCTTTCTTT. V and J are TRBV7-9 and TRBJ1-1; 10 bases map to TRBD1. The CDR3 totals 16 residues. Germline assignment: CDR1 SEHNR and CDR2 FQNEAQ (reference sequence). The trim removed 0 bases at V and 4 bases at J, leaving 5 bases unmatched.

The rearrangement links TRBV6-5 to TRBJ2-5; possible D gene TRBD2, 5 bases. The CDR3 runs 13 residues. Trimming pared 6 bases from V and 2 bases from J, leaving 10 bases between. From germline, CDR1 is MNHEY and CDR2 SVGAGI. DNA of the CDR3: TGTGCCAGCAGCCGAGGACTTCAAGAGACCCAGTACTTC. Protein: CASSRGLQETQYF.

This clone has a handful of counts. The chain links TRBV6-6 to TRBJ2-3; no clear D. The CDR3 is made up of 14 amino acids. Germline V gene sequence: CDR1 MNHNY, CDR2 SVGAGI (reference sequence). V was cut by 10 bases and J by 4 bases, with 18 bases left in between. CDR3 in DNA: TGTGCCATCAGGAGTTTCCTTGAGCCAGATACGCAGTATTTT. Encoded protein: CAIRSFLEPDTQYF.

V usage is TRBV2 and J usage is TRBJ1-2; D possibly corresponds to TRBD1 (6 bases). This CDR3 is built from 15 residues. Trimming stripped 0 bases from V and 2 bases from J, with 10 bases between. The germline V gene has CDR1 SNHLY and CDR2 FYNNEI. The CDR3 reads CASSEASGGNYGYTF. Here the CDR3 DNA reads TGTGCCAGCAGTGAAGCAAGCGGGGGCAACTATGGCTACACCTTC.

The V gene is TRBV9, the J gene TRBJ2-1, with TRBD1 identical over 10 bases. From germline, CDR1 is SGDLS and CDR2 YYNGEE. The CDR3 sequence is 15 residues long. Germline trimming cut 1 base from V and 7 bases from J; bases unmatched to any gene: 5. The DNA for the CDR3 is TGTGCCAGCAGCGTACGAGGGACAGGGGCGAATGAGCAGTTCTTC. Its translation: CASSVRGTGANEQFF.

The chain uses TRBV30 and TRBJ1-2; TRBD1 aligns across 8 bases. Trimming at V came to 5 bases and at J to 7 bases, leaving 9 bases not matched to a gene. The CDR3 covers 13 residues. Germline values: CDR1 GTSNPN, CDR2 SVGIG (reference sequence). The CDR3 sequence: CAWQTGVRGGYTF. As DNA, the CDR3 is TGTGCCTGGCAGACAGGGGTCCGGGGTGGCTACACCTTC.

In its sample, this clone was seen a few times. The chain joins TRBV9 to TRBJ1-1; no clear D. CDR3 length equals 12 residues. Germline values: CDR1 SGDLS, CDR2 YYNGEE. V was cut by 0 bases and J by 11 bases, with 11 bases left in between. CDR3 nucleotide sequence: TGTGCCAGCAGCGTAGATGAGGGAATGGCTTTCTTT. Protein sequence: CASSVDEGMAFF.

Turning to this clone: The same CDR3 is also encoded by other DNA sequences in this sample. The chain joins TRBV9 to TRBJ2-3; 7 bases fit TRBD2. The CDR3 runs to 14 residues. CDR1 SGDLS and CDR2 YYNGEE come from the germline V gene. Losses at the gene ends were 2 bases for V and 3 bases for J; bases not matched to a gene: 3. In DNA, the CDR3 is TGTGCCAGCAGCGTGTCCGGGAGGACAGATACGCAGTATTTT. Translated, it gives CASSVSGRTDTQYF.